The 22 T cell receptor beta chains listed next were all sequenced from one sample in a study of T cells in Graves' hyperthyroidism and ophthalmopathy. Template material for amplifying TCR beta CDR3 regions consisted of RNA transcripts. Initially, a first-round RT-PCR of the TCR CDR3 employed the HTBI primer set. TCRdb called the multiplex PCR reads again in MiXCR, with one record for every CDR3 protein. The sample lists 650,000 to 800,000 distinct CDR3 sequences, 45% occurring once. Sequenced sample: peripheral blood or thyroid tissue (not recorded which). These receptors all come from an adult man with Graves' disease, either hyperthyroidism or ophthalmopathy (not recorded which).

This clonotype appeared many times. This chain connects TRBV24-1 to TRBJ1-5, with a tentative D call TRBD1 (6 bases). Germline V CDR1 and CDR2: KGHDR, SFDVKD. The CDR3 sequence is 14 residues long. V was pared by 3 bases and J by 6 bases, with 11 bases between. DNA for the CDR3: TGTGCCACCAGTGATAGGGGGGCGGGTCAGCCCCAGCATTTT. Translated, it gives CATSDRGAGQPQHF.

This clonotype was seen at least ten times. This chain links TRBV10-3 with TRBJ1-1; D is undetermined. Trimming took 3 bases from V and 12 from J, leaving 11 bases between them. The CDR3 is 11 residues long. Per germline, CDR1 ENHRY and CDR2 SYGVKD. CDR3 residues: CAISDGGRTFF. As DNA, the CDR3 is TGTGCCATCAGTGACGGAGGACGCACTTTCTTT.

This sequence joins TRBV20-1 and TRBJ1-1; 7 nucleotides agree with TRBD1. V lost 3 bases to trimming and J lost 3 bases; unmatched junction nucleotides: 10. CDR3 size: 15 residues. Germline V gene lookup returns CDR1 DFQATT and CDR2 SNEGSKA (reference sequence). The CDR3, as DNA: TGCAGTGCTAGGGATGACGGGACAGTCGACACTGAAGCTTTCTTT. It specifies CSARDDGTVDTEAFF.

This clonotype was observed at least ten times. V gene TRBV7-8 combines with J gene TRBJ2-7, with 9 bases that match TRBD1. The CDR3 length is 14 residues. CDR1 and CDR2 from the germline V gene are SGHVS and FQNEAQ. Trimming took 3 bases from V and 5 from J; bases not matched to a gene: 5. The CDR3 region has the DNA TGTGCCAGCAGCTTGCAGGGACAGGGTGACGAGCAGTACTTC. Translated: CASSLQGQGDEQYF.

On this clonotype itself: An end of the junction differs from the germline gene, which may be a read error. The V call is TRBV11-1, the J call TRBJ1-2; tentatively, D is TRBD1 (6 bases). Germline CDR1 is SGHAT and CDR2 is FQDESV (reference sequence). The CDR3 covers 16 residues. In DNA form, the CDR3 reads TGTGCCAGCAGCTTAGCTATCCGGGCAGGGGTCTATGGCCACACCTTC. Amino acids: CASSLAIRAGVYGHTF. Variable domain in full (rest from reference TRBV11-1 and TRBJ1-2): EAEVAQSPRYKITEKSQAVAFWCDPISGHATLYWYRQILGQGPELLVQFQDESVVDDSQLPKDRFSAERLKGVDSTLKIQPAELGDSAMYLCASSLAIRAGVYGHTFGSGTRLTVV.

The J gene is TRBJ2-7, the V gene TRBV11-1, with TRBD1 matching over 10 bases. Germline V gives CDR1 SGHAT, CDR2 FQDESV (reference sequence). The ends lost 6 bases at V and 3 bases at J; junction bases unmatched: 5. This CDR3 is built from 14 residues. The CDR3 sequence: CASREGTGDYEQYF. The CDR3 region has the DNA TGTGCCAGCAGAGAGGGGACAGGGGACTACGAGCAGTACTTC.

This clonotype occurred many times. The chain recombines TRBV10-3 with TRBJ1-5; unclear D gene. The CDR3 spans 14 residues. CDR1 is ENHRY, CDR2 SYGVKD, per germline. V was pared by 7 bases and J by 3 bases, with 13 bases between. CDR3 in amino acids: CAIKGQTDNQPQHF. As DNA, the CDR3 is TGTGCCATCAAGGGCCAGACTGACAATCAGCCCCAGCATTTT.

Only a few counts were recorded for this clonotype. The chain employs TRBV12-3 or TRBV12-4 and TRBJ1-5; D might be TRBD1 (6 bases). The CDR3 runs to 17 residues. Trimming removed 6 bases from V and 0 bases from J, with 18 bases in between. The CDR3 region is CASSPTGGHYSNQPQHF. The CDR3 DNA reads TGTGCCAGCAGCCCGACCGGGGGACACTATAGCAATCAGCCCCAGCATTTT.

V gene TRBV20-1 combines with J gene TRBJ1-2; no clear D. V lost 0 bases and J 2 bases, leaving 10 bases between the germline ends. CDR1 and CDR2 (germline): DFQATT, SNEGSKA (reference sequence). CDR3 length: 14 amino acids. CDR3 protein: CSARDIGSNYGYTF. In DNA form, the CDR3 reads TGCAGTGCTAGAGATATAGGGTCGAACTATGGCTACACCTTC.

The V gene is TRBV10-3, the J gene TRBJ2-2; 7 bases agree with TRBD1. Germline V lookup: CDR1 ENHRY, CDR2 SYGVKD. The CDR3 extends over 12 amino acids. The ends lost 6 bases at V and 6 bases at J; junction bases unmatched: 1. The CDR3 loop is CAIRQGPGELFF. The CDR3 nucleotides read TGTGCCATCAGACAGGGGCCCGGGGAGCTGTTTTTT.

Notes on this clonotype: One junction end disagrees with the germline gene, perhaps due to a read error. This chain links TRBV10-3 with TRBJ2-7, with D perhaps TRBD2 (6 bases). The length of the CDR3 is 14 residues. Germline assignment: CDR1 ENHRY and CDR2 SYGVKD. For the CDR3, the DNA is TGTGCCAGCAGTCAACTCGGACCCGCGGGGGAGCAGTACTTC. This gives the protein CASSQLGPAGEQYF.

There are many counts of this clonotype. The gene calls are TRBV10-3 and TRBJ1-5, with 8 bases lining up with TRBD1. Germline V gene data show CDR1 as ENHRY and CDR2 as SYGVKD. The CDR3 is 15 amino acids. Unmatched junction bases numbered 9, after V lost 10 bases and J lost 1 base. This CDR3 is CASRDQGASNQPQHF. DNA of the CDR3: TGTGCCAGCAGGGACCAGGGGGCGAGCAATCAGCCCCAGCATTTT.

This clonotype has more than one count but fewer than ten. The chain employs TRBV25-1 and TRBJ1-1, with 8 bases matching TRBD1. The CDR3 is 13 amino acids. Germline assignment: CDR1 MGHDK and CDR2 SYGVNS. The J segment lost 7 bases and the V segment lost 4 bases, leaving 5 bases of the junction unmatched. The CDR3 reads CASSALDRGEAFF. The DNA of the CDR3 is TGTGCCAGCAGTGCTCTTGACAGGGGTGAAGCTTTCTTT.

With respect to this clonotype: Sequence at one end of the junction differs from germline and may be a read error. V is TRBV9 and J is TRBJ1-5; D is perhaps TRBD1 (5 bases). This CDR3 has 15 residues. Germline CDR1 SGDLS, CDR2 YYNGEE. This CDR3 reads CASSHRGGGGQSQHF. CDR3 nucleotides: TGTGCCAGCAGCCACCGGGGGGGGGGAGGTCAGTCCCAGCATTTT.

The chain recombines TRBV10-3 with TRBJ1-1; D is possibly TRBD1 (6 bases). This CDR3 is 12 amino acids long. Trimming stripped 10 bases from V and 8 bases from J, with 17 bases between. CDR1 is ENHRY and CDR2 is SYGVKD in the germline V gene. The CDR3 sequence: CASSSWTAEAFF. DNA for the CDR3: TGTGCCAGCAGCTCTTGGACAGCCGAAGCTTTCTTT.

About this clonotype itself: Germline is not matched at one junction end, which may reflect a read error. CDR3 loop: CAITDRDGTEAF. The DNA for the CDR3 is TGTGCCATAACGGACAGGGACGGAACTGAAGCTTTC. The J gene is TRBJ2-6, the V gene TRBV24-1, with 8 nucleotides matching TRBD1. Germline lookup yields CDR1 KGHDR and CDR2 SFDVKD. The CDR3 totals 12 residues.

This clonotype was counted many times. The chain uses TRBV15 and TRBJ2-6; D uncertain. Germline V gives CDR1 LNHNV, CDR2 YYDKDF (reference sequence). The CDR3 contains 13 residues. V was trimmed by 0 bases and J by 17 bases, leaving 14 bases between them. CDR3 nucleotide sequence: TGTGCCACCAGCAGAGATCAACACCTTCCCATGACTTTC. Translation gives CATSRDQHLPMTF.

This clonotype was recorded many times. V gene TRBV7-2 combines with J gene TRBJ2-7; possible D gene TRBD2, 6 bases. The CDR3 contains 15 residues. Per germline, CDR1 SGHTA and CDR2 FQGNSA. V was cut by 5 bases and J by 1 base, with 15 bases left in between. CDR3 loop: CASSPSTAGSYEQYF. DNA for the CDR3: TGTGCCAGCAGCCCCTCGACAGCGGGTTCCTACGAGCAGTACTTC. Full variable domain (missing parts from reference TRBV7-2 and TRBJ2-7): GAGVSQSPSNKVTEKGKDVELRCDPISGHTALYWYRQSLGQGLEFLIYFQGNSAPDKSGLPSDRFSAERTGGSVSTLTIQRTQQEDSAVYLCASSPSTAGSYEQYFGPGTRLTVT.

The chain joins TRBV7-2 to TRBJ1-4; TRBD1 agrees at 9 bases. This CDR3 spans 14 amino acids. V lost 7 bases, J lost 8 bases, and 8 bases stayed unmatched. From germline, CDR1 is SGHTA and CDR2 FQGNSA. CDR3 sequence reads: CASTAGTGNEKLFF. The CDR3 DNA reads TGTGCCAGCACAGCCGGGACAGGGAACGAAAAACTGTTTTTT.

This clonotype was counted a few times. The rearrangement links TRBV2 to TRBJ1-2; no clear D. Germline CDR1 and CDR2: SNHLY and FYNNEI. This CDR3 has 13 amino acids. V lost 5 bases and J 4 bases, leaving 11 bases between the germline ends. The CDR3: CASSLDGPYGYTF. Here the CDR3 DNA reads TGTGCCAGCAGTTTAGACGGACCCTATGGCTACACCTTC.

The sample holds many counts of this clonotype. The rearrangement links TRBV24-1 to TRBJ1-2; D is uncertain. Germline V gives CDR1 KGHDR, CDR2 SFDVKD. CDR3 length equals 12 residues. Trimming cost V 3 bases and J 7 bases, with 8 bases left between them. CDR3 region: CATSDPRSGYTF. CDR3 coding DNA: TGTGCCACCAGTGATCCGAGGAGTGGCTACACCTTC.

The chain employs TRBV25-1 and TRBJ1-3, with D perhaps TRBD1 (5 bases). The CDR3 has 16 amino acids. The germline V gene has CDR1 MGHDK and CDR2 SYGVNS. V was cut by 5 bases and J by 0 bases, with 14 bases left in between. The CDR3 protein is CASSYDGARSGNTIYF. In DNA, the CDR3 is TGTGCCAGCAGTTACGACGGGGCCCGCTCTGGAAACACCATATATTTT.